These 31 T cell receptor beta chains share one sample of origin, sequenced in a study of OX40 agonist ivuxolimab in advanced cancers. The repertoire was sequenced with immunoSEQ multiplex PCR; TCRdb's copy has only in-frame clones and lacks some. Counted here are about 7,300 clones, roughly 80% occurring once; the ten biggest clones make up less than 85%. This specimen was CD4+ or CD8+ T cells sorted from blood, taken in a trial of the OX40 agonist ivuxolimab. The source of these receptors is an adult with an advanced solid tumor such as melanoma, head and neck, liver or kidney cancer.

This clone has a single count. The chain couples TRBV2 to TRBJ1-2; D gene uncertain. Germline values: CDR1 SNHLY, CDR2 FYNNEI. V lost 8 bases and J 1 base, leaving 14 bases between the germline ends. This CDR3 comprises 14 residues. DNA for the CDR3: TGTGCCAGCGGACCCGTTATGGATAACTATGGCTACACCTTC. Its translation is CASGPVMDNYGYTF.

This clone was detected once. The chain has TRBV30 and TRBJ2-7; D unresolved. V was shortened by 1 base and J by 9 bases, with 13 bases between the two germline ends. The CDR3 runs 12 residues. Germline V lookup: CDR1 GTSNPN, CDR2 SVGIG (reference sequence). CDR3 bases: TGTGCCTGGAGTGAGGTAGGGTATGTGCAGTACTTC. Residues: CAWSEVGYVQYF.

CDR3 loop: CASSLRVTDTQYF. CDR3 DNA sequence: TGTGCCAGCAGTTTACGGGTGACAGATACGCAGTATTTT. V gene TRBV27 combines with J gene TRBJ2-3; D call uncertain. V lost 2 bases, J lost 3 bases, and 6 bases lay in between. Germline values: CDR1 MNHEY, CDR2 SMNVEV (reference sequence). The CDR3 totals 13 residues.

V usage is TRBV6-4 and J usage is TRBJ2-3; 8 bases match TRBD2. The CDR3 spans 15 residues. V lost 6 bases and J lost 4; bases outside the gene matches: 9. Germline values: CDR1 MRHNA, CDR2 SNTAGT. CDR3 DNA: TGTGCCAGCAGCCCGGGACTAGAGTCAGCAGATACGCAGTATTTT. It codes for CASSPGLESADTQYF.

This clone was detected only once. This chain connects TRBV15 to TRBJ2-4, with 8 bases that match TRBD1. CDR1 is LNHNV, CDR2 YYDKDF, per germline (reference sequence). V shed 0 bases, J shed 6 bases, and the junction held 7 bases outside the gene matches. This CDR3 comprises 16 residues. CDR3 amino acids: CATSRERQGTGNIQYF. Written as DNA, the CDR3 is TGTGCCACCAGCAGAGAAAGACAGGGGACGGGAAACATTCAGTACTTC.

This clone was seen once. The DNA of the CDR3 is TGTGCCAGCAGCTTAGGGGTAGGATCGGCAGATACGCAGTATTTT. This codes for CASSLGVGSADTQYF. The V and J genes are TRBV7-9 and TRBJ2-3; no clear D gene. Germline lookup yields CDR1 SEHNR and CDR2 FQNEAQ (reference sequence). CDR3 length: 15 residues. V was cut by 1 base and J by 4 bases, with 12 bases left in between.

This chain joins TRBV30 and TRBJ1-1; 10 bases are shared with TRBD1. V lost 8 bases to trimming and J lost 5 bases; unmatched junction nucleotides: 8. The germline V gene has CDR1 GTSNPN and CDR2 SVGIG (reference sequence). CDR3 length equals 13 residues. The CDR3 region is CAEGQGVNTEAFF. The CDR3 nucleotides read TGTGCCGAAGGACAGGGGGTTAATACTGAAGCTTTCTTT.

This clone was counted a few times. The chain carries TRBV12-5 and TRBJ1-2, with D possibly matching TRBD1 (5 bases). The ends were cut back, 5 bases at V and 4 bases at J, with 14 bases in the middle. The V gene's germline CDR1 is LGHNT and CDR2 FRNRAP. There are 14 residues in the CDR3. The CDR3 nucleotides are TGTGCTAGTGGTCAGCAGGGAAAGACCTATGGCTACACCTTC. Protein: CASGQQGKTYGYTF. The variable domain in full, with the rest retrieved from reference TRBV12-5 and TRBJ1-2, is DARVTQTPRHKVTEMGQEVTMRCQPILGHNTVFWYRQTMMQGLELLAYFRNRAPLDDSGMPKDRFSAEMPDATLATLKIQPSEPRDSAVYFCASGQQGKTYGYTFGSGTRLTVV.

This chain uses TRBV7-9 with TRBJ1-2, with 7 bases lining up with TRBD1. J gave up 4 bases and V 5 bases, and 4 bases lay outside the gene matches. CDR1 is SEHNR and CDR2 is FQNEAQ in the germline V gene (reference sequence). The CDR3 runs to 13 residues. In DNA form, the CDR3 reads TGTGCCAGCAGCCGGTCAGGGGGCTATGGCTACACCTTC. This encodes CASSRSGGYGYTF.

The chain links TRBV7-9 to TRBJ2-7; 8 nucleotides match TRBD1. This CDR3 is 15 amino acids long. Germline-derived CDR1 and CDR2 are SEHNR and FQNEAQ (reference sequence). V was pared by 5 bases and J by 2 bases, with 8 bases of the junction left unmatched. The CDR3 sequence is CASSPLDRGTYEQYF. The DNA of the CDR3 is TGTGCCAGCAGCCCCCTCGACAGGGGCACCTACGAGCAGTACTTC.

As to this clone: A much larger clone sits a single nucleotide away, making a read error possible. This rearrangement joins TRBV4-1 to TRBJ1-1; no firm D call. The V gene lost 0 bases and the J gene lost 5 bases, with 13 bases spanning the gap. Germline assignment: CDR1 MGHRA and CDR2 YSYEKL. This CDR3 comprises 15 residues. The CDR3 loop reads CASSQEPEAQTEAFF. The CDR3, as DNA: TGCGCCAGCAGCCAAGAGCCGGAGGCGCAAACTGAAGCTTTCTTT.

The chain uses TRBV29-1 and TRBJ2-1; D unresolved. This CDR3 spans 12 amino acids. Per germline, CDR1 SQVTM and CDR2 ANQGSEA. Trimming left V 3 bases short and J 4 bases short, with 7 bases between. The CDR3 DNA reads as TGCAGCGTTGAGCCCGGGTACAATGAGCAGTTCTTC. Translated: CSVEPGYNEQFF.

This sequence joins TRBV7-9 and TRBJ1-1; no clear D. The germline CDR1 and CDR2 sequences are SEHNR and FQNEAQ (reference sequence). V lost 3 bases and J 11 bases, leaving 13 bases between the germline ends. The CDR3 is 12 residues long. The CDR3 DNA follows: TGTGCCAGCAGCTTCGCGGAACCTGGTGCTTTCTTT. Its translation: CASSFAEPGAFF.

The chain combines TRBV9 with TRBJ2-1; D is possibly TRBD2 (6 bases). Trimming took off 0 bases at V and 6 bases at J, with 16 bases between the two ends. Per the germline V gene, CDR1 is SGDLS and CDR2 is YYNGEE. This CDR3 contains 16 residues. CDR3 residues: CASSVEVGDFPNEQFF. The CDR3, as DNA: TGTGCCAGCAGCGTAGAAGTAGGGGACTTTCCCAATGAGCAGTTCTTC.

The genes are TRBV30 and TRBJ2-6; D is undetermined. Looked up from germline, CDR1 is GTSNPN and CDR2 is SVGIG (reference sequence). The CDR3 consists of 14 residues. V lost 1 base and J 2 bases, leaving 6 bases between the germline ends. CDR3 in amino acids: CAWSEETGANVLTF. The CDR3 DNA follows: TGTGCCTGGAGTGAGGAGACTGGGGCCAACGTCCTGACTTTC.

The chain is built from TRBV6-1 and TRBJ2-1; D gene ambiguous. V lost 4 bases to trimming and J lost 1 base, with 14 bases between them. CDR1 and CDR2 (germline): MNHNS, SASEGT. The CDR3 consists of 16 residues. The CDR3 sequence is CASSVSVMSSYNEQFF. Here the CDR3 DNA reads TGTGCCAGCAGTGTGTCGGTGATGAGTTCCTACAATGAGCAGTTCTTC.

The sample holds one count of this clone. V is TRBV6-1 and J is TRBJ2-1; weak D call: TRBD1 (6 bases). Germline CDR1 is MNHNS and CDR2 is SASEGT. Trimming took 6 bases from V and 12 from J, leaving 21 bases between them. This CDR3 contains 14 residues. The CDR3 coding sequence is TGTGCCAGCAGGGACCCCGGGACACCAGACGGGCAGTTCTTC. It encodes CASRDPGTPDGQFF.

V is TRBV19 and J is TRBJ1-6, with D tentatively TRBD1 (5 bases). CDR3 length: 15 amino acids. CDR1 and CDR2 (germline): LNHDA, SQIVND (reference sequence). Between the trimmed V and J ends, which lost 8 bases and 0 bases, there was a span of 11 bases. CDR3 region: CASSPGISYNSPLHF. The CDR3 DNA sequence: TGTGCCAGTTCTCCAGGGATCTCCTATAATTCACCCCTCCACTTT.

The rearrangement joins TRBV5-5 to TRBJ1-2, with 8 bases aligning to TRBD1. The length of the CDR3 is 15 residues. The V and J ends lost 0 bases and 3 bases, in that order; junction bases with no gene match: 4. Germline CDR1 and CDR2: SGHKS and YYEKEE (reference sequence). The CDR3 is CASSLGQGADYGYTF. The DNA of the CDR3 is TGTGCCAGCAGCTTGGGGCAGGGGGCCGACTATGGCTACACCTTC.

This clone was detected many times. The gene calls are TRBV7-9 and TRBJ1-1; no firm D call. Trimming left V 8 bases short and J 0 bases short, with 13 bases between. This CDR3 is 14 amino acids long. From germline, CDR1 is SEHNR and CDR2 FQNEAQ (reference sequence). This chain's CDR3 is CASDRAGMNTEAFF. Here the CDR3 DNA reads TGTGCCAGCGACCGCGCCGGGATGAACACTGAAGCTTTCTTT.

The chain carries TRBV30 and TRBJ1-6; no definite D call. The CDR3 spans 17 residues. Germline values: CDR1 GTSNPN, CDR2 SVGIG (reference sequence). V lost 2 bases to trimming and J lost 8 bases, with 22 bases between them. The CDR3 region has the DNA TGTGCCTGGAGTACTCACCAACTTCCCAGCCCCGATTCACCCCTCCACTTT. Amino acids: CAWSTHQLPSPDSPLHF.

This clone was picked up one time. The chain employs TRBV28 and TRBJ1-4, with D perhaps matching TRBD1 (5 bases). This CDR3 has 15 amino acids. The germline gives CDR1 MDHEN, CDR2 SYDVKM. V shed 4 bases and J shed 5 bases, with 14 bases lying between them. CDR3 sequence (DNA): TGTGCCAGCAGTTCCCCCAGGGTCACGAATGAAAAACTGTTTTTT. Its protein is CASSSPRVTNEKLFF. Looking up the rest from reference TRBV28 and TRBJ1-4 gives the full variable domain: DVKVTQSSRYLVKRTGEKVFLECVQDMDHENMFWYRQDPGLGLRLIYFSYDVKMKEKGDIPEGYSVSREKKERFSLILESASTNQTSMYLCASSSPRVTNEKLFFGSGTQLSVL.

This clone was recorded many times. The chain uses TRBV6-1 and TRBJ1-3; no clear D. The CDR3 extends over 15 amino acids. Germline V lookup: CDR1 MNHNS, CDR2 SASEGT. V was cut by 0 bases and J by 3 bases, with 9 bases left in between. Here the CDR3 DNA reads TGTGCCAGCAGTGAAGCAGAGGGAAGTGGAAACACCATATATTTT. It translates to CASSEAEGSGNTIYF.

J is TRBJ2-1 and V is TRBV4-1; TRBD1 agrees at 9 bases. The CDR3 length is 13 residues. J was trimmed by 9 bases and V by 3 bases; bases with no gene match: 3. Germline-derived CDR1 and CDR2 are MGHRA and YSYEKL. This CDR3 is CASSHRTGVEQFF. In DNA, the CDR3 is TGCGCCAGCAGCCACCGGACAGGGGTTGAGCAGTTCTTC.

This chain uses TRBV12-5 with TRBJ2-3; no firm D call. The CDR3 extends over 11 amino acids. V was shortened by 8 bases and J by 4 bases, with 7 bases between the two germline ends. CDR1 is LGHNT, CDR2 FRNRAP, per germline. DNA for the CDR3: TGTGCTAGTCTCCTGGCAGATACGCAGTATTTT. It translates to CASLLADTQYF.

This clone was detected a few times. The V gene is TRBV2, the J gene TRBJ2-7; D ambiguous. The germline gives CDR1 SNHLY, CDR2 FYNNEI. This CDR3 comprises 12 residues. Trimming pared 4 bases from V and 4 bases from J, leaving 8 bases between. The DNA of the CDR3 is TGTGCCAGCAGTGCGGCAGTATACGAGCAGTACTTC. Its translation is CASSAAVYEQYF.

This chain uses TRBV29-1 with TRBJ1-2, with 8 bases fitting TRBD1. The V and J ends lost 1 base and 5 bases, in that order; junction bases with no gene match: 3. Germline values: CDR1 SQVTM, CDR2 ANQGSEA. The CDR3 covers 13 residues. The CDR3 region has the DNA TGCAGCGTTGAAGGGACAGGGTGGTATGGCTACACCTTC. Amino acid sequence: CSVEGTGWYGYTF.

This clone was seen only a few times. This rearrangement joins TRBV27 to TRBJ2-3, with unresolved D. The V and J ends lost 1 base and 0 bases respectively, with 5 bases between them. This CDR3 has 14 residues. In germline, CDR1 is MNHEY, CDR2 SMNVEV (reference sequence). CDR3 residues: CASSLYRSTDTQYF. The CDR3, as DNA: TGTGCCAGCAGTTTATACCGGAGCACAGATACGCAGTATTTT.

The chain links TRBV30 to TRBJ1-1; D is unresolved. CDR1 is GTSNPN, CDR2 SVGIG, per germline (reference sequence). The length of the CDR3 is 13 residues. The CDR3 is CAGKVYMNTEAFF. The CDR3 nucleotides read TGTGCTGGAAAAGTTTACATGAACACTGAAGCTTTCTTT.

CDR3 nucleotide sequence: TGTGCCAGCAGTGAAGGGACAGGGGTACGTCAGCCCCAGCATTTT. This gives the protein CASSEGTGVRQPQHF. This chain uses TRBV2 with TRBJ1-5; 9 positions agree with TRBD1. The CDR3 sequence is 15 residues long. Germline V gene data show CDR1 as SNHLY and CDR2 as FYNNEI. With 1 base clipped from V and 6 bases from J, the junction kept 4 bases outside the gene matches.

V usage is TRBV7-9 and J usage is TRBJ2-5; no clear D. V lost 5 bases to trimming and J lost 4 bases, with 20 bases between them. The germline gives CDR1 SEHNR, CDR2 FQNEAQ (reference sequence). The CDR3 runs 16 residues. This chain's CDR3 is CASSEATTSWGETQYF. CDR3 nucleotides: TGTGCCAGCAGCGAAGCAACTACTTCCTGGGGAGAGACCCAGTACTTC.